This T cell receptor (beta chain) was identified during a study of cytomegalovirus exposure and HLA in healthy donors. Overall study context: Findings of an earlier analysis included around 120 million unique TCR beta sequences from 170 million or so T cells. Findings and caveats of the study: In a later analysis, an Asian-associated ancestry cluster reportedly showed fewer N-insertions than the approximately 670-donor mean. TCR beta sequences reportedly predicted the HLA-A and HLA-B alleles of most subjects accurately. Immune exposure information comprised only CMV serostatus.

CDR1 is DFQATT and CDR2 is SNEGSKA in the germline V gene (reference sequence). CDR3 size: 10 residues. Comment on this clone: The antigen is not known.

13 Jbeta primers and 60 Vbeta primers were used for the PCR. The table came from immunoSEQ multiplex PCR; TCRdb's copy has only in-frame clones and leaves some out. The sample contains 200,000 to 250,000 clones, approximately 90% of which appear only once. The sequencing sample was made of PBMCs. This receptor was taken from a young woman in good health and CMV-seronegative. The rearrangement uses TRBV20-1 and TRBJ2-5; 7 bases align to TRBD2. CDR3 coding DNA: TGCAGCGTAGCGGGAGAGACCCAGTACTTC. It encodes CSVAGETQYF.